Following are 12 T cell receptor beta chains from one sample sequenced in a study of T cells after yellow fever vaccination. TCRdb analysed the 5' RACE reads with MiXCR anew, one entry per CDR3 protein. The data contain 130,000 or so distinct CDR3 sequences, around 15% of them singletons. The material was CD8+ T cells sorted from PBMCs, obtained 5 days after the yellow fever booster vaccination. All receptors derive from a man younger than 35 who received the YFV17D yellow fever vaccine.

The sample holds a few counts of this clonotype. The V and J genes are TRBV6-2 or TRBV6-3 and TRBJ2-7; D not resolved. Per germline, CDR1 MNHEY and CDR2 SVGEGT. The CDR3 runs 12 residues. Trimming stripped 2 bases from V and 7 bases from J, with 9 bases between. This chain's CDR3 is CASSYGVKEQYV. In DNA, the CDR3 is TGTGCCAGCAGTTACGGGGTAAAAGAGCAGTACGTC.

This clonotype appeared a few times. J is TRBJ2-3 and V is TRBV9; 14 nucleotides match TRBD2. The CDR3 spans 17 residues. Germline V CDR1 and CDR2: SGDLS, YYNGEE. V was clipped by 3 bases and J by 4 bases; unmatched bases: 7. Written as DNA, the CDR3 is TGTGCCAGCAGCGCCACCGGGACTAGCGGGGGCGCAGATACGCAGTATTTT. This gives the protein CASSATGTSGGADTQYF.

This clonotype has just a few counts. CDR3 amino acids: CAWSDLVGGVGEQYF. The CDR3 nucleotides are TGTGCCTGGAGTGACTTGGTAGGGGGTGTAGGGGAGCAGTACTTC. The gene calls are TRBV30 and TRBJ2-7; tentatively, D is TRBD1 (6 bases). Germline loops: CDR1 GTSNPN, CDR2 SVGIG (reference sequence). Between the trimmed V and J ends, which lost 1 base and 7 bases, there was a span of 20 bases. CDR3 length: 15 amino acids.

This clonotype was seen a handful of times. The chain recombines TRBV7-8 with TRBJ2-7; no firm D call. This CDR3 is built from 15 residues. Trimming cost V 1 base and J 0 bases, with 10 bases left between them. Germline V gene data show CDR1 as SGHVS and CDR2 as FQNEAQ. Here the CDR3 DNA reads TGTGCCAGCAGCTTAGTTGGGCGGCCCTCCTACGAGCAGTACTTC. Encoded protein: CASSLVGRPSYEQYF.

The V call is TRBV7-2, the J call TRBJ2-5; D not certain. CDR1 is SGHTA and CDR2 is FQGNSA in the germline V gene. Trimming left V 5 bases short and J 3 bases short, with 16 bases between. CDR3 length: 15 amino acids. Here the CDR3 DNA reads TGTGCCAGCAGCGTAGGGTCCTATTGGAAAGAGACCCAGTACTTC. It is translated as CASSVGSYWKETQYF.

This clonotype has just a few counts. The chain employs TRBV4-1 and TRBJ1-2; D remains unclear. The V end was cut by 0 bases, the J end by 8 bases, with 4 bases between. Looked up from germline, CDR1 is MGHRA and CDR2 is YSYEKL. This CDR3 contains 11 residues. CDR3 residues: CASSQDSGYTF. The CDR3 DNA sequence: TGCGCCAGCAGCCAAGATTCCGGCTACACCTTC.

The V gene is TRBV4-1, the J gene TRBJ1-1; D ambiguous. The CDR3 sequence is 14 residues long. Per the germline V gene, CDR1 is MGHRA and CDR2 is YSYEKL. Trimming removed 1 base from V and 5 bases from J, with 11 bases in between. CDR3 sequence: CASSQVDTGTEAFF. CDR3 nucleotide sequence: TGCGCCAGCAGCCAAGTGGATACGGGGACTGAAGCTTTCTTT.

This sequence joins TRBV24-1 and TRBJ2-1; unclear D gene. Trimming removed 1 base from V and 5 bases from J, with 5 bases in between. Germline CDR1 is KGHDR and CDR2 is SFDVKD. The CDR3 loop spans 13 amino acids. The CDR3 is CATSDFNNNEQFF. CDR3 nucleotide sequence: TGTGCCACCAGTGATTTTAACAACAATGAGCAGTTCTTC.

This clonotype has a handful of counts. J is TRBJ2-2 and V is TRBV6-5; either TRBD1 or TRBD2 may fit D (7 bases each). The germline gives CDR1 MNHEY, CDR2 SVGAGI. The germline V and J ends were trimmed by 2 bases and 7 bases, with 11 bases remaining between them. The length of the CDR3 is 14 residues. CDR3 coding DNA: TGTGCCAGCAGTTACGGCAGGGGGGGCGGGGAGCTGTTTTTT. This gives the protein CASSYGRGGGELFF.

In this sample, this clonotype turned up a few times. The rearrangement uses TRBV20-1 and TRBJ1-1; the match to TRBD1 covers 9 bases. The CDR3 length is 18 residues. J was trimmed by 6 bases and V by 5 bases; bases with no gene match: 22. Germline CDR1 and CDR2: DFQATT and SNEGSKA (reference sequence). The CDR3 sequence: CSAFPRDRASFINAEAFF. The CDR3 region has the DNA TGCAGTGCTTTCCCCCGGGACAGGGCGTCATTTATCAACGCTGAAGCTTTCTTT.

The chain is built from TRBV6-2 or TRBV6-3 and TRBJ2-1; 11 bases line up with TRBD2. V dropped 5 bases and J dropped 7; count of bases not matched to a gene: 7. The CDR3 totals 15 residues. Germline CDR1 MNHEY, CDR2 SVGEGT. The CDR3 sequence: CASSRRGLAVNEQFF. As DNA, the CDR3 is TGTGCCAGCAGTCGTCGGGGACTAGCGGTTAATGAGCAGTTCTTC.

This clonotype has just a few counts. The rearrangement joins TRBV4-1 to TRBJ2-7; possible D gene TRBD1, 6 bases. V shed 1 base and J shed 3 bases, with 19 bases lying between them. Looked up from germline, CDR1 is MGHRA and CDR2 is YSYEKL. The CDR3 consists of 17 residues. CDR3 region: CASSQVPPGQFHYEQYF. The DNA of the CDR3 is TGCGCCAGCAGCCAAGTCCCACCGGGACAATTCCACTACGAGCAGTACTTC.